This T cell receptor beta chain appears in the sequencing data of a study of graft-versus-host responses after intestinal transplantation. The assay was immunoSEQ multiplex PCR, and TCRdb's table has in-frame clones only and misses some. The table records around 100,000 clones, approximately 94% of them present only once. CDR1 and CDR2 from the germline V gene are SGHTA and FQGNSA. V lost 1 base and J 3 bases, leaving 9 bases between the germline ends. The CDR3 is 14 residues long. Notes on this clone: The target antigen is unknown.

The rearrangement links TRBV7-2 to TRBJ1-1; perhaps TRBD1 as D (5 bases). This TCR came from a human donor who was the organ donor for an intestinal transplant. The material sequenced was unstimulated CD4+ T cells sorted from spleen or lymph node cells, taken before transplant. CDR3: CASSLGPGDTEAFF. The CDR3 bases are TGTGCCAGCAGCTTAGGTCCGGGGGACACTGAAGCTTTCTTT.